This TCR beta chain was sequenced in a study of PD-1 blockade in classical Hodgkin lymphoma. The table came from immunoSEQ multiplex PCR; TCRdb's copy has only in-frame clones and leaves some out. Of 20,000 to 25,000 clones in the sample, 90% are singletons; the top ten hold around 0.41%. Stated time point: newly diagnosed, previously untreated cHL patient sample. CD4+ T cells were purified from thawed PBMCs by magnetic negative selection. CDR1 is SQVTM, CDR2 ANQGSEA, per germline. CDR3 size: 13 residues. V gave up 7 bases and J gave up 2 bases, with 14 bases separating them. Material: CD4+ T cells from blood. This sequence joins TRBV29-1 and TRBJ1-2; D is ambiguous. The TCR comes from a human donor with classical Hodgkin lymphoma. The CDR3 loop is CSAGLQWNYGYTF. The DNA for the CDR3 is TGCAGCGCCGGTTTACAGTGGAACTATGGCTACACCTTC.